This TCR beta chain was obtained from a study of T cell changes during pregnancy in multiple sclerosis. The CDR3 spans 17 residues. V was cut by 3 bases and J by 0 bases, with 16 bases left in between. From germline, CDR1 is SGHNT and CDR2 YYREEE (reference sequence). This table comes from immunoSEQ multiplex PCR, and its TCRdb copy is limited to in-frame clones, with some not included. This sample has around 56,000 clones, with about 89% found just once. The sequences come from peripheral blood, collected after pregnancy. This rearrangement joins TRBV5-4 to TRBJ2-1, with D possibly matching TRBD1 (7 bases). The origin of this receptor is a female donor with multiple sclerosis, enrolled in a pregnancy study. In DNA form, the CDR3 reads TGTGCCAGCAGCTCTTTCGCGGGACAGCACTCCTACAATGAGCAGTTCTTC. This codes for CASSSFAGQHSYNEQFF.